The subject of this entry is one T cell receptor (beta chain). Its antigen is not identified. Produced via immunoSEQ multiplex PCR; TCRdb's table is partial and in-frame only. Among 300,000 to 400,000 clones, around 87% were seen once, and the ten largest hold about 3.5%. These data are taken from a study of Ad26.COV2.S vaccination and SARS-CoV-2 variants. Overall study context: A COV1001 Ad26.COV2.S trial-arm participant provided the sample. Intramuscular Ad26.COV2.S doses were given once or twice, 56 days apart.

Whole-study results and caveats: People given the vaccine had a wider spike-specific TCR breadth than placebo recipients did.

Trimming removed 3 bases at V and 3 bases at J, with 12 bases between. There are 14 residues in the CDR3. Germline CDR1 is DFQATT and CDR2 is SNEGSKA (reference sequence). Treatment in this sample: roughly 19 received Ad26.COV2.S at low or high dose, single or two shots; 5 received placebo; per-sample allocation not given. Material that was analyzed had been drawn on day 63 after the first vaccine or placebo injection. In Boston, the donor was an adult between 18-55 years of age. The chain links TRBV20-1 to TRBJ1-5, with D unresolved. Sequences were derived from peripheral blood, sampled in a trial of Ad26.COV2.S vaccine versus placebo. This TCR was sampled from a person between 18 and 65 years old who received the Ad26.COV2.S COVID-19 vaccine or a placebo. CDR3: CSASSWQDNQPQHF. The CDR3 bases are TGCAGTGCTAGTAGTTGGCAGGACAATCAGCCCCAGCATTTT.